The rows below give T cell receptor beta chains drawn from one sample of a study of identical twins. One entry per CDR3 protein results from TCRdb running MiXCR on the 5' RACE reads. This sample has 1.5 million to 2 million distinct CDR3 sequences, with 25% to 35% found just once. The sample comprised cord blood. These receptors originate from a newborn girl in good health. Each CDR3 is given with its conserved first and last residue. The order of the fields is clone size, V gene, D gene, J gene, CDR3 DNA, CDR3 protein. D genes are given only for firm matches. For some rows the clone size is stated as once, few or many, or as a class when expanded; others skip it.

abundance: few; v_gene: TRBV28; d_gene: NA; j_gene: TRBJ1-1; CDR3nt: TGTGCCAGCACCTGGTTCTGGGACTCCACTGAAGCTTTCTTT; CDR3aa: CASTWFWDSTEAFF
abundance: NA; v_gene: TRBV7-9; d_gene: NA; j_gene: TRBJ1-4; CDR3nt: TGTGCCAGCAGCTCCGGACAGAGGGGAGCAACTAATGAAAAACTGTTTTTT; CDR3aa: CASSSGQRGATNEKLFF
abundance: NA; v_gene: TRBV19; d_gene: TRBD2; j_gene: TRBJ2-1; CDR3nt: TGTGCCAGTAGTATAACGGGGCGACTAGCGGGGTCCAATGAGCAGTTCTTC; CDR3aa: CASSITGRLAGSNEQFF
abundance: NA; v_gene: TRBV28; d_gene: TRBD1; j_gene: TRBJ1-6; CDR3nt: TGTGCCAGCAGGGGGGACAGGGGTCCCCAGGGTCCCCTCCACTTT; CDR3aa: CASRGDRGPQGPLHF
abundance: NA; v_gene: TRBV20-1; d_gene: TRBD2; j_gene: TRBJ2-2; CDR3nt: TGCAGTGCTAGGGGACTAGCGTTCACCGGGGAGCTGTTTTTT; CDR3aa: CSARGLAFTGELFF
abundance: NA; v_gene: TRBV7-2; d_gene: TRBD1; j_gene: TRBJ2-1; CDR3nt: TGTGCCAGCAGCGTAGACAGGGTCAATGAGCAGTTCTTC; CDR3aa: CASSVDRVNEQFF
abundance: many; v_gene: TRBV29-1; d_gene: NA; j_gene: TRBJ2-7; CDR3nt: TGCAGCGTTGAAGAGGAAAACAGCTACGAGCAGTACTTC; CDR3aa: CSVEEENSYEQYF
abundance: few; v_gene: TRBV10-3; d_gene: NA; j_gene: TRBJ1-2; CDR3nt: TGTGCCATCAGTGACCCCTTTAGACAGGCTAACTATGGCTACACCTTC; CDR3aa: CAISDPFRQANYGYTF
abundance: few; v_gene: TRBV5-1; d_gene: NA; j_gene: TRBJ1-4; CDR3nt: TGCGCCAGCAGCTTGGGGACTAGCTCTAATGAAAAACTGTTTTTT; CDR3aa: CASSLGTSSNEKLFF
abundance: few; v_gene: TRBV28; d_gene: NA; j_gene: TRBJ2-7; CDR3nt: TGTGCCAGCAGTTTTTGGACCATTACCCGGGACACCAACTACGAGCAGTACTTC; CDR3aa: CASSFWTITRDTNYEQYF
abundance: few; v_gene: TRBV3-1; d_gene: NA; j_gene: TRBJ1-4; CDR3nt: TGTGCCAGCAGCCCGGACAATCCTGAAAAACTGTTTTTT; CDR3aa: CASSPDNPEKLFF
abundance: NA; v_gene: TRBV6-5; d_gene: TRBD2; j_gene: TRBJ2-5; CDR3nt: TGTGCCAGCAGTTACAATGCTAGGACTAGCGGGACCCAAGAGACCCAGTACTTC; CDR3aa: CASSYNARTSGTQETQYF
abundance: few; v_gene: TRBV28; d_gene: NA; j_gene: TRBJ2-1; CDR3nt: TGTGCCAGCAGTTCCCTCCTCTTAGCGGTGCGCTCCTACAATGAGCAGTTCTTC; CDR3aa: CASSSLLLAVRSYNEQFF
abundance: NA; v_gene: TRBV27; d_gene: NA; j_gene: TRBJ2-5; CDR3nt: TGTGCCAGCAATACCCGAGGCGAGACCCAGTACTTC; CDR3aa: CASNTRGETQYF
abundance: once; v_gene: TRBV20-1; d_gene: TRBD2; j_gene: TRBJ2-7; CDR3nt: TGCAGTGCTAGGGAGGGACTACGATACAATGAGCGGTACTTC; CDR3aa: CSAREGLRYNERYF
abundance: few; v_gene: TRBV7-9; d_gene: NA; j_gene: TRBJ2-1; CDR3nt: TGTGCCAGCAGCTTAGGGCAGTCAATTGCCTACAATGAGCAGTTCTTC; CDR3aa: CASSLGQSIAYNEQFF
abundance: few; v_gene: TRBV9; d_gene: NA; j_gene: TRBJ2-2; CDR3nt: TGTGCCAGCAGCCCCTGGGGCCTGAACACCGGGGAGCTGTTTTTT; CDR3aa: CASSPWGLNTGELFF
abundance: NA; v_gene: TRBV7-7; d_gene: TRBD2; j_gene: TRBJ2-1; CDR3nt: TGTGCTAGCAGCTTGGGGCTAGCGGGAGGCAGGAGAAAAGATGAGCAGTTCTTC; CDR3aa: CASSLGLAGGRRKDEQFF